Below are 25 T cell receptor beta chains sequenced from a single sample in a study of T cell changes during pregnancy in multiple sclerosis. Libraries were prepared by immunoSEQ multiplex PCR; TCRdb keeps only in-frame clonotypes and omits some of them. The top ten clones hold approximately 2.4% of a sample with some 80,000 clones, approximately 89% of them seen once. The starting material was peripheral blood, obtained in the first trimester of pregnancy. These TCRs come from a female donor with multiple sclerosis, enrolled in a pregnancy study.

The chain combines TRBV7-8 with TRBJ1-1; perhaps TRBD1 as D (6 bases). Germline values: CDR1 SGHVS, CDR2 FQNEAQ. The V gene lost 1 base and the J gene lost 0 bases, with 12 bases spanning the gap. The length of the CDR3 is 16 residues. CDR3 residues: CASSLVLGDMNTEAFF. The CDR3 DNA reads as TGTGCCAGCAGCTTAGTACTGGGGGACATGAACACTGAAGCTTTCTTT.

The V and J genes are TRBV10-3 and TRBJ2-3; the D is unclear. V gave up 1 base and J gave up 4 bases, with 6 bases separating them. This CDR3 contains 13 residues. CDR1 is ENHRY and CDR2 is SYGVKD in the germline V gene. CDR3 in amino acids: CAISELLADTQYF. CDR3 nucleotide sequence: TGTGCCATCAGTGAGTTGCTAGCAGATACGCAGTATTTT.

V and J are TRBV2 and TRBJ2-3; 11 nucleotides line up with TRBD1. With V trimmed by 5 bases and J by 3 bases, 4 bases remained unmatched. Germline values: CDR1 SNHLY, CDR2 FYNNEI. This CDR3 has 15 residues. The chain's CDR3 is CASSPGTGGTDTQYF. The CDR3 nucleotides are TGTGCCAGCAGTCCCGGGACAGGGGGGACAGATACGCAGTATTTT.

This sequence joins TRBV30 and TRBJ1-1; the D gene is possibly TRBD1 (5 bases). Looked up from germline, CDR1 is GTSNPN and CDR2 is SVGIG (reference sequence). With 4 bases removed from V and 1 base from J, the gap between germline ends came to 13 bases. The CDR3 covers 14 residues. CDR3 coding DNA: TGTGCCTGGAAAGGGGTAGGCTCGAACACTGAAGCTTTCTTT. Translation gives CAWKGVGSNTEAFF.

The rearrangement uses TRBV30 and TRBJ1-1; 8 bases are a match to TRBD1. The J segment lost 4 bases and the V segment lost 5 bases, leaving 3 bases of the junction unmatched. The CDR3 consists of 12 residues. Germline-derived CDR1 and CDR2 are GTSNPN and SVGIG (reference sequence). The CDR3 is CAWGQGGTEAFF. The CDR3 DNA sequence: TGTGCCTGGGGACAGGGCGGCACTGAAGCTTTCTTT.

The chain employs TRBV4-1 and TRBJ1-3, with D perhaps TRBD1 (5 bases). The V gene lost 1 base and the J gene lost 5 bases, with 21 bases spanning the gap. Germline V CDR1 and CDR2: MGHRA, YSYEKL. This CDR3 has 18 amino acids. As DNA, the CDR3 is TGCGCCAGCAGCCAAGTGATCCCGTCGGCGGGACGCCGAAACACCATATATTTT. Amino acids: CASSQVIPSAGRRNTIYF.

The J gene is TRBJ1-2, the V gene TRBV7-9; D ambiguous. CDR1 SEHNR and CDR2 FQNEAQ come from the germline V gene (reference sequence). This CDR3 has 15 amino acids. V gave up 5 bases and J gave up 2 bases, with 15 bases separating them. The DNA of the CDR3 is TGTGCCAGCAGCGTACTCGACAAGGCAAACTATGGCTACACCTTC. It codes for CASSVLDKANYGYTF.

The CDR3 DNA sequence: TGTGCCAGCTCACCACCGGGACAGACCTACGAGCAGTACTTC. The encoded protein is CASSPPGQTYEQYF. The chain uses TRBV18 and TRBJ2-7; 7 nucleotides agree with TRBD1. Germline V lookup: CDR1 KGHSH, CDR2 LQKENI. J gave up 2 bases and V 0 bases, and 1 base lay outside the gene matches. The length of the CDR3 is 14 residues.

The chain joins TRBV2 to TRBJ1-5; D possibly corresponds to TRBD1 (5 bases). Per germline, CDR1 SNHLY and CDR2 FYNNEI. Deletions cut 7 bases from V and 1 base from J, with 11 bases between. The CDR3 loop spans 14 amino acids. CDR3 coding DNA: TGTGCCAGCAACGACAGAATCAGCAATCAGCCCCAGCATTTT. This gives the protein CASNDRISNQPQHF.

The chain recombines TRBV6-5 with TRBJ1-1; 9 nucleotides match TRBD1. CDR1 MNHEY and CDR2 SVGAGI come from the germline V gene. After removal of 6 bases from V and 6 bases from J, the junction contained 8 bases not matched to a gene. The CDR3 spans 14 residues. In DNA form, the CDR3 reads TGTGCCAGCAGACCGGGACAGGGATTCTCTGAAGCTTTCTTT. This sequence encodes CASRPGQGFSEAFF.

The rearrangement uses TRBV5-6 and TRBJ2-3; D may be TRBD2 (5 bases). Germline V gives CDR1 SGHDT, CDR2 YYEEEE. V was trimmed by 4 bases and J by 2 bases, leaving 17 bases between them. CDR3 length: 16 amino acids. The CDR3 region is CASSPLIRTYTDTQYF. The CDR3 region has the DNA TGTGCCAGCAGCCCATTAATACGGACTTACACAGATACGCAGTATTTT.

Here the CDR3 DNA reads TGTGCCAGCAGTACCTATTCCGGGACTAGGGCGTGGAATGAGCAGTTCTTC. Its protein product is CASSTYSGTRAWNEQFF. This chain connects TRBV28 to TRBJ2-1, with 8 bases identical to TRBD2. V dropped 5 bases and J dropped 7; count of bases not matched to a gene: 16. This CDR3 comprises 17 residues. Looked up from germline, CDR1 is MDHEN and CDR2 is SYDVKM. The full variable domain, in which reference TRBV28 and TRBJ2-1 provide the parts outside the CDR3, is DVKVTQSSRYLVKRTGEKVFLECVQDMDHENMFWYRQDPGLGLRLIYFSYDVKMKEKGDIPEGYSVSREKKERFSLILESASTNQTSMYLCASSTYSGTRAWNEQFFGPGTRLTVL.

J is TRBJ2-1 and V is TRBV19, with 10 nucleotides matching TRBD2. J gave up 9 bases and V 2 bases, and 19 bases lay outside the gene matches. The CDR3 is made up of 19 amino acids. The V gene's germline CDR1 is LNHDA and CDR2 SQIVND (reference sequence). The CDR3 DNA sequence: TGTGCCAGTAGTATACGTGACGGAGGACTAGCGGATTCTTGGGGTGAGCAGTTCTTC. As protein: CASSIRDGGLADSWGEQFF.

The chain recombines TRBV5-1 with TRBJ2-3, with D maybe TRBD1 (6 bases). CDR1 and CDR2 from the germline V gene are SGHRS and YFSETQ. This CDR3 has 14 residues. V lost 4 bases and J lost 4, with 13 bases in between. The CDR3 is CASSPARGADTQYF. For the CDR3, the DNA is TGCGCCAGCAGCCCGGCCAGGGGCGCAGATACGCAGTATTTT.

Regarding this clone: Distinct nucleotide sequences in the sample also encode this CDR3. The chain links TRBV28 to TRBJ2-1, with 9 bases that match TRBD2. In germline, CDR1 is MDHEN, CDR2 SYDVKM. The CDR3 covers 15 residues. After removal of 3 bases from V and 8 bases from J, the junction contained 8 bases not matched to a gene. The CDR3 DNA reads TGTGCCAGCAGTTTGCGTGCGGGAGGGGGTTATGAGCAGTTCTTC. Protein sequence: CASSLRAGGGYEQFF.

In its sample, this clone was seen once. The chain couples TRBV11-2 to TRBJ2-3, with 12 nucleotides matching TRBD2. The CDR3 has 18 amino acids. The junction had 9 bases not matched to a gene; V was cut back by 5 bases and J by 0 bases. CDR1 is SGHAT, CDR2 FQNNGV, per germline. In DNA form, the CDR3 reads TGTGCCAGCAGCCGCGCTAGCGGGGGGGAAATTAGCACAGATACGCAGTATTTT. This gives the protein CASSRASGGEISTDTQYF.

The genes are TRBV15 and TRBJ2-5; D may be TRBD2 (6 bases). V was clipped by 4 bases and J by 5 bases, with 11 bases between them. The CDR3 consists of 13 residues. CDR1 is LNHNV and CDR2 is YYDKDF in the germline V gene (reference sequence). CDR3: CATSMGGVETQYF. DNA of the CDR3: TGTGCCACCAGCATGGGGGGAGTGGAGACCCAGTACTTC.

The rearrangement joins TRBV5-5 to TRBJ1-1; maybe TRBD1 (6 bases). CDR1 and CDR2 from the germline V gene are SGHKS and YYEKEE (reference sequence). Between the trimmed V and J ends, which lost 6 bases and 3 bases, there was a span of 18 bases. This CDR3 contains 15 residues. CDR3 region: CASTTQTQGYTEAFF. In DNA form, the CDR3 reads TGTGCCAGCACCACCCAGACACAGGGCTACACTGAAGCTTTCTTT.

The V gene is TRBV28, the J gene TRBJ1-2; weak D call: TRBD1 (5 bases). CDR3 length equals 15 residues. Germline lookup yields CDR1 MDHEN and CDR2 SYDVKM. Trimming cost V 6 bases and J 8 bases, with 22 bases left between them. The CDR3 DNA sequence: TGTGCCAGCAGCCCGTTCCGGGGGGTAGGTTCCGGCTACACCTTC. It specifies CASSPFRGVGSGYTF.

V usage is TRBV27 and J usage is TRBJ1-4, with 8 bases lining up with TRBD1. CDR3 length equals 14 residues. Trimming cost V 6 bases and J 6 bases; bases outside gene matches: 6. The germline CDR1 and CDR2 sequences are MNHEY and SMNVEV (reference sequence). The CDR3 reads CASRSRGRDEKLFF. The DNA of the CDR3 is TGTGCCAGCAGAAGCAGGGGGCGGGATGAAAAACTGTTTTTT. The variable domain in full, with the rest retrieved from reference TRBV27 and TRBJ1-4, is EAQVTQNPRYLITVTGKKLTVTCSQNMNHEYMSWYRQDPGLGLRQIYYSMNVEVTDKGDVPEGYKVSRKEKRNFPLILESPSPNQTSLYFCASRSRGRDEKLFFGSGTQLSVL.

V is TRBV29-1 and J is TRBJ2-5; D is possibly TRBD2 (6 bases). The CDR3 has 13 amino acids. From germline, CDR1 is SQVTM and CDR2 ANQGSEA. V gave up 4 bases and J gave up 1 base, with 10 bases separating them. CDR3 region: CSVAGGVQETQYF. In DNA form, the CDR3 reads TGCAGCGTTGCGGGCGGGGTCCAAGAGACCCAGTACTTC.

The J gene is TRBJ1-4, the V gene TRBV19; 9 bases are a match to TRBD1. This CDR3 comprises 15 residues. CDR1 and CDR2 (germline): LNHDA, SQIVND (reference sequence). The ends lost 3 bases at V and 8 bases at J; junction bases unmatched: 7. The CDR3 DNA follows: TGTGCCAGTAGTATTCGGGACAGGGAGTGGGAAAAACTGTTTTTT. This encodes CASSIRDREWEKLFF.

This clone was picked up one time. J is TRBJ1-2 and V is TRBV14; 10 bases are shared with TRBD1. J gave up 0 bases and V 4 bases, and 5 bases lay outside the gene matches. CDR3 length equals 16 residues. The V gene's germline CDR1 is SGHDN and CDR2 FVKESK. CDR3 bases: TGTGCCAGCAGCCCGACAGGGGGCTTTTCTAACTATGGCTACACCTTC. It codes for CASSPTGGFSNYGYTF.

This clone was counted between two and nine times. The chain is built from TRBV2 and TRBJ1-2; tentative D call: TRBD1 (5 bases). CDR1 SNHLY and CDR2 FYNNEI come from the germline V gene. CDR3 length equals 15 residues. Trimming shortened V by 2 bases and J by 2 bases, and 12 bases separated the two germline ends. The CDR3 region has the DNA TGTGCCAGCAGTGAAACTGGGCAGGGCAACTATGGCTACACCTTC. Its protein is CASSETGQGNYGYTF.

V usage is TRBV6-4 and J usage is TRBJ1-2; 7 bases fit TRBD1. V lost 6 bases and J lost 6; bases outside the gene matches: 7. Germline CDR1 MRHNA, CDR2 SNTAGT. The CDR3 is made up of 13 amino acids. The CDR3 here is CASSPTGVDGYTF. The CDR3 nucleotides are TGTGCCAGCAGCCCTACAGGGGTCGATGGCTACACCTTC.